The 20 T cell receptor beta chains presented below share a single source sample, sequenced in a study of regulatory T cells in long-lasting Graves disease. Described time point: newly diagnosed GD, antithyroid drugs for less than 3 months. PBMCs were the source of the RNA used for TCR sequencing. Building the TCR beta libraries relied on iRepertoire HTBI primers, and CDR3 regions underwent Arm-PCR. TCRdb called the multiplex PCR reads again in MiXCR, with one record for every CDR3 protein. Of 400,000 to 450,000 distinct CDR3 sequences listed, 16% are singletons. A further study also used this sample, focusing on T cells in Graves' hyperthyroidism and ophthalmopathy.

The input for sequencing was peripheral blood mononuclear cells (PBMCs), taken at new diagnosis, from a patient treated with antithyroid drugs. These receptors came from a woman aged 30 to 39 with Graves disease.

The chain recombines TRBV27 with TRBJ2-2; D remains unclear. Germline V gene data show CDR1 as MNHEY and CDR2 as SMNVEV (reference sequence). Between the trimmed V and J ends, which lost 3 bases and 5 bases, there was a span of 7 bases. The CDR3 has 13 amino acids. CDR3 nucleotide sequence: TGTGCCAGCAGTTTCGGACGAACCGGGGAGCTGTTTTTT. Translated: CASSFGRTGELFF.

This clonotype came up a few times. The chain couples TRBV6-1 to TRBJ2-7, with TRBD1 identical over 11 bases. The V gene end was trimmed by 4 bases and the J gene end by 6 bases; junction bases not matched to a gene: 5. Germline V gene data show CDR1 as MNHNS and CDR2 as SASEGT. CDR3 length: 14 residues. DNA of the CDR3: TGTGCCAGCAGTGGGACAGGGGGCACAGGCGAGCAGTACTTC. It yields the protein CASSGTGGTGEQYF.

The sample holds many counts of this clonotype. This chain uses TRBV4-1 with TRBJ2-3; D gene unclear. Germline CDR1 MGHRA, CDR2 YSYEKL. CDR3 length: 14 residues. Trimming stripped 4 bases from V and 8 bases from J, with 16 bases between. This CDR3 reads CASSPPQARRTQYF. CDR3 DNA: TGCGCCAGCAGCCCCCCTCAGGCTAGACGTACGCAGTATTTT.

CDR3 coding DNA: TGCAGCGGGGACAGCGGGAGGGCCTACAATGAGCAGTTCTTC. Its translation: CSGDSGRAYNEQFF. V gene TRBV29-1 combines with J gene TRBJ2-1; 10 bases are shared with TRBD2. Germline V gene sequence: CDR1 SQVTM, CDR2 ANQGSEA. V dropped 7 bases and J dropped 2; count of bases not matched to a gene: 5. The CDR3 runs to 14 residues.

This clonotype was detected a few times. The J gene is TRBJ1-4, the V gene TRBV7-9; D perhaps matches TRBD1 (6 bases). From germline, CDR1 is SEHNR and CDR2 FQNEAQ (reference sequence). V dropped 5 bases and J dropped 16 bases, with 14 bases sitting between them. CDR3 length: 11 amino acids. DNA of the CDR3: TGTGCCAGCAGCGCCGGGACAAGACCGTTTTTT. This encodes CASSAGTRPFF.

This clonotype showed up many times. The rearrangement joins TRBV4-1 to TRBJ1-2, with 9 bases aligning to TRBD1. V gave up 1 base and J gave up 5 bases; unmatched junction bases: 5. The CDR3 consists of 15 residues. The V gene's germline CDR1 is MGHRA and CDR2 YSYEKL. The CDR3 DNA sequence: TGCGCCAGCAGCCAAGCCGGACAGGGGTTGTATGGCTACACCTTC. Translated, it gives CASSQAGQGLYGYTF.

This clonotype has at least ten counts. This chain joins TRBV28 and TRBJ1-1; a weak D match, TRBD1 (6 bases). In germline, CDR1 is MDHEN, CDR2 SYDVKM. The CDR3 covers 17 residues. V gave up 6 bases and J gave up 4 bases, with 24 bases separating them. As DNA, the CDR3 is TGTGCCAGCAGAAACCGGCGATTAGGGGGACGAGTCACTGAAGCTTTCTTT. Translating gives CASRNRRLGGRVTEAFF.

This clonotype was observed at least ten times. The chain is built from TRBV20-1 and TRBJ2-7; no clear D gene. CDR3 length equals 11 residues. V was trimmed by 1 base and J by 4 bases, leaving 5 bases between them. CDR1 is DFQATT and CDR2 is SNEGSKA in the germline V gene (reference sequence). CDR3 amino acids: CSARGNYEQYF. CDR3 nucleotide sequence: TGCAGTGCTAGAGGGAATTACGAGCAGTACTTC.

This clonotype appeared many times. The chain joins TRBV7-2 to TRBJ2-1; D may correspond to TRBD1 or TRBD2 (5 bases each). The CDR3 is 13 residues long. Deletions cut 5 bases from V and 7 bases from J, with 12 bases between. Germline V gives CDR1 SGHTA, CDR2 FQGNSA. The CDR3 is CASSLQGGNEQFF. The CDR3 DNA follows: TGTGCCAGCAGCCTTCAGGGCGGGAATGAGCAGTTCTTC. Based on the CDR3 plus reference TRBV7-2 and TRBJ2-1, the full variable domain is GAGVSQSPSNKVTEKGKDVELRCDPISGHTALYWYRQSLGQGLEFLIYFQGNSAPDKSGLPSDRFSAERTGGSVSTLTIQRTQQEDSAVYLCASSLQGGNEQFFGPGTRLTVL.

The chain has TRBV19 and TRBJ2-1, with 7 bases matching TRBD2. This CDR3 contains 14 residues. The ends lost 4 bases at V and 7 bases at J; junction bases unmatched: 7. The germline gives CDR1 LNHDA, CDR2 SQIVND (reference sequence). CDR3 nucleotide sequence: TGTGCCAGTAGTAACACGGGAGGTTCAAATGAGCAGTTCTTC. Its protein is CASSNTGGSNEQFF.

The rearrangement joins TRBV14 to TRBJ2-1; the D call may be TRBD1 or TRBD2 (5 bases each). Germline CDR1 is SGHDN and CDR2 is FVKESK. Trimming took 4 bases from V and 0 from J, leaving 10 bases between them. This CDR3 contains 15 residues. This CDR3 reads CASSPGTPSYNEQFF. DNA for the CDR3: TGTGCCAGCAGCCCCGGGACCCCCTCCTACAATGAGCAGTTCTTC. The entire variable domain, with the rest obtained from reference TRBV14 and TRBJ2-1, is as follows: EAGVTQFPSHSVIEKGQTVTLRCDPISGHDNLYWYRRVMGKEIKFLLHFVKESKQDESGMPNNRFLAERTGGTYSTLKVQPAELEDSGVYFCASSPGTPSYNEQFFGPGTRLTVL.

This chain uses TRBV20-1 with TRBJ2-3; D is unclear. The CDR3 consists of 14 residues. Trimming took off 5 bases at V and 3 bases at J, with 15 bases between the two ends. Germline values: CDR1 DFQATT, CDR2 SNEGSKA (reference sequence). CDR3 amino acids: CSASGPMQTDTQYF. CDR3 in DNA: TGCAGTGCTTCCGGGCCCATGCAAACAGATACGCAGTATTTT.

This clonotype was picked up one time. A read error may be the cause here, since a much bigger clone is one base away. The chain employs TRBV5-1 and TRBJ2-1; the D call may be TRBD1 or TRBD2 (5 bases each). Germline V lookup: CDR1 SGHRS, CDR2 YFSETQ. V was shortened by 0 bases and J by 10 bases, with 14 bases between the two germline ends. This CDR3 contains 14 residues. The CDR3 here is CASSLAGTTYEQFF. The CDR3, as DNA: TGCGCCAGCAGCTTGGCTGGGACCACCTACGAGCAGTTCTTC.

Ten or more counts support this clonotype. This chain uses TRBV28 with TRBJ2-3, with 7 bases identical to TRBD1. The CDR3 runs to 16 residues. Per the germline V gene, CDR1 is MDHEN and CDR2 is SYDVKM. V shed 6 bases and J 6 bases; nucleotides not matched to a gene: 15. CDR3 sequence (DNA): TGTGCCAGCAGCCCGAGGGTGGGGACAGTTCTCGATACGCAGTATTTT. Translation: CASSPRVGTVLDTQYF.

At least ten counts were recorded for this clonotype. The gene calls are TRBV12-3 or TRBV12-4 and TRBJ1-5, with 7 bases aligning to TRBD1. Trimming at V came to 6 bases and at J to 4 bases, leaving 6 bases not matched to a gene. The CDR3 sequence is 14 residues long. The chain's CDR3 is CASSSGQANQPQHF. For the CDR3, the DNA is TGTGCCAGCAGCAGCGGACAGGCTAATCAGCCCCAGCATTTT.

In its sample, this clonotype was seen many times. The rearrangement uses TRBV12-3 or TRBV12-4 and TRBJ1-3; D unresolved. This CDR3 has 16 residues. V was pared by 1 base and J by 2 bases, with 12 bases between. The CDR3 here is CASSLGLRAAGNTIYF. The CDR3 coding sequence is TGTGCCAGCAGTTTAGGCCTTCGGGCAGCTGGAAACACCATATATTTT.

This clonotype was seen ten or more times. In nucleotides, the CDR3 is TGTGCCAGCAGCAACTTCGACATGAGCAATCAGCCCCAGCATTTT. Translated: CASSNFDMSNQPQHF. The rearrangement links TRBV5-6 to TRBJ1-5; no definite D call. Trimming removed 4 bases from V and 1 base from J, with 12 bases in between. The CDR3 has 15 amino acids. Germline V gene sequence: CDR1 SGHDT, CDR2 YYEEEE.

This clonotype has a count of ten or more. The V and J genes are TRBV28 and TRBJ2-4; 10 bases line up with TRBD1. With 4 bases clipped from V and 2 bases from J, the junction kept 2 bases outside the gene matches. This CDR3 comprises 15 residues. The V gene's germline CDR1 is MDHEN and CDR2 SYDVKM. The CDR3 sequence: CASSSDRGPKNIQYF. The DNA of the CDR3 is TGTGCCAGCAGTTCCGACAGGGGGCCCAAAAACATTCAGTACTTC.

The chain combines TRBV2 with TRBJ2-1, with D uncertain. Trimming stripped 6 bases from V and 8 bases from J, with 5 bases between. CDR3 length equals 10 residues. The V gene's germline CDR1 is SNHLY and CDR2 FYNNEI. CDR3 sequence: CASSVDEQFF. The CDR3 coding sequence is TGTGCCAGCAGCGTAGATGAGCAGTTCTTC.

This clonotype was counted at least ten times. The CDR3 region is CASSLQWDRGITDTQYF. CDR3 coding DNA: TGCGCCAGCAGCCTTCAGTGGGACAGGGGAATTACAGATACGCAGTATTTT. This sequence joins TRBV4-1 and TRBJ2-3, with TRBD1 matching over 10 bases. This CDR3 contains 17 residues. V lost 4 bases to trimming and J lost 3 bases; unmatched junction nucleotides: 10. CDR1 MGHRA and CDR2 YSYEKL come from the germline V gene.